Below are 8 T cell receptor beta chains sequenced from a single sample in a study of beta chain features in type 1 diabetes. Whole-study findings and limits: All four CD4+ subsets of Type 1 diabetes patients contained TCRB CDR3s that were moderately but significantly shorter.

Reverse transcribing all isolated RNA meant expressed TCRB transcripts were sequenced. The repertoire was sequenced with immunoSEQ multiplex PCR; TCRdb's copy has only in-frame clones and lacks some. The sample yields some 700,000 clones, around 15% seen once. No antigens are known for them. Sequencing input: naive CD4+ T cells from blood. These receptors were collected from a man between 18 and 35 years old with type 1 diabetes.

This clone turned up a few times. The J gene is TRBJ2-5, the V gene TRBV10-3, with 7 bases matching TRBD1. The CDR3 length is 15 residues. J lost 5 bases, V lost 4 bases, and 10 bases had no gene match. CDR1 is ENHRY, CDR2 SYGVKD, per germline. The CDR3 DNA reads as TGTGCCATCAGTGGGTCCGACAGGGTCATCGAGACCCAGTACTTC. Protein product: CAISGSDRVIETQYF.

This clone was observed a few times. J is TRBJ2-1 and V is TRBV30; TRBD2 matches at 12 bases. Germline CDR1 is GTSNPN and CDR2 is SVGIG (reference sequence). V lost 3 bases to trimming and J lost 3 bases; unmatched junction nucleotides: 9. The CDR3 extends over 17 amino acids. CDR3 DNA sequence: TGTGCCTGGAGGTCGACTAGCGGGGGATTATTCTACAATGAGCAGTTCTTC. Translation: CAWRSTSGGLFYNEQFF.

This rearrangement joins TRBV10-3 to TRBJ2-5; D is undetermined. V lost 6 bases, J lost 5 bases, and 16 bases lay in between. The CDR3 runs to 14 residues. CDR1 is ENHRY, CDR2 SYGVKD, per germline. Here the CDR3 reads CAISQSSAWETQYF. For the CDR3, the DNA is TGTGCCATCAGCCAGTCTAGTGCATGGGAGACCCAGTACTTC.

The V gene is TRBV28, the J gene TRBJ2-7; possible D gene TRBD1, 5 bases. The CDR3 contains 16 residues. Germline assignment: CDR1 MDHEN and CDR2 SYDVKM. The ends were cut back, 2 bases at V and 6 bases at J, with 20 bases in the middle. The CDR3 spells CASSLTKGPVRTEQYF. DNA for the CDR3: TGTGCCAGCAGTTTAACAAAGGGGCCGGTCCGCACCGAGCAGTACTTC.

This clone was found a few times. This rearrangement joins TRBV27 to TRBJ2-1; no firm D call. This CDR3 contains 12 residues. Trimming cost V 4 bases and J 7 bases, with 8 bases left between them. CDR1 is MNHEY, CDR2 SMNVEV, per germline (reference sequence). The CDR3 loop reads CASSYRANEQFF. The CDR3 bases are TGTGCCAGCAGTTATCGGGCGAATGAGCAGTTCTTC.

This clone occurred many times. This same CDR3 is encoded by further DNA sequences in the sample. CDR3 in amino acids: CASSRSYEQYF. CDR3 in DNA: TGTGCCAGCAGCCGCTCCTACGAGCAGTACTTC. This chain uses TRBV14 with TRBJ2-7; D not resolved. Trimming stripped 4 bases from V and 0 bases from J, with 1 base between. The CDR3 contains 11 residues. CDR1 and CDR2 (germline): SGHDN, FVKESK. The full variable domain, with the rest looked up from reference TRBV14 and TRBJ2-7, is EAGVTQFPSHSVIEKGQTVTLRCDPISGHDNLYWYRRVMGKEIKFLLHFVKESKQDESGMPNNRFLAERTGGTYSTLKVQPAELEDSGVYFCASSRSYEQYFGPGTRLTVT.

This clone has only a few counts. Other DNA sequences within the sample encode an identical CDR3. The J gene is TRBJ2-5, the V gene TRBV28; TRBD1 is a possible D gene (6 bases). Trimming stripped 2 bases from V and 5 bases from J, with 9 bases between. This CDR3 has 13 residues. Germline V gives CDR1 MDHEN, CDR2 SYDVKM. Here the CDR3 DNA reads TGTGCCAGCAGTTTAGGCAGGGGCGAGACCCAGTACTTC. It is translated as CASSLGRGETQYF.

This sequence joins TRBV28 and TRBJ2-7; D gene ambiguous. Germline V gene data show CDR1 as MDHEN and CDR2 as SYDVKM. The CDR3 has 13 residues. The V gene lost 8 bases and the J gene lost 1 base, with 12 bases spanning the gap. DNA of the CDR3: TGTGCCAGCGGCGTCGTTAGATCCTACGAGCAGTACTTC. Translated, it gives CASGVVRSYEQYF.